The clone carrying this TCR beta chain was found many times. Antigen unknown. The data derive from a study of CD8 T cells in ankylosing spondylitis. General study findings and limits: What appeared characteristic of ankylosing spondylitis blood was a TCR beta motif of 7 or 8 highly homologous variants. Disease-linked clones reportedly concentrated significantly in matched ankylosing spondylitis synovial fluid. Previously reported in reactive arthritis synovial fluid and blood were some of the motif variants.

With molecular barcodes, quantitative 5'-RACE was used to make the TCR beta libraries. A single record per CDR3 protein comes from TCRdb applying MiXCR to the 5' RACE reads. The repertoire consists of fewer than 550,000 distinct CDR3 sequences, with about 5.4% occurring once and the leading ten covering approximately 4%. The V and J ends lost 1 base and 3 bases respectively, with 10 bases between them. The CDR3 has 15 amino acids. Germline loops: CDR1 LGHNA, CDR2 YSLEER. The receptor's source is a male donor with ankylosing spondylitis. This chain uses TRBV4-3 with TRBJ1-3; D remains ambiguous. Material: blood, either unsorted or a sorted T cell fraction (not recorded which). The CDR3 DNA follows: TGCGCCAGCAGCCAAGTAGCAGCTGGTGGAAACACCATATATTTT. The encoded protein is CASSQVAAGGNTIYF.